What follows describes a single T cell receptor (beta chain). These data originate in a study of blood T cell repertoires in COVID-19. The CDR3 is made up of 13 amino acids. V lost 2 bases and J 7 bases, leaving 11 bases between the germline ends. The V gene's germline CDR1 is MNHNY and CDR2 SVGAGI (reference sequence). Clones were read by immunoSEQ multiplex PCR, and TCRdb kept only the in-frame ones, dropping some. The data contain some 160,000 clones, 80% to 85% of them singletons. This clonotype was obtained from a man between 65 and 85 years old with active or convalescent COVID-19. Sequenced: peripheral blood. V gene TRBV6-6 combines with J gene TRBJ1-1, with a tentative D call TRBD1 (5 bases). The CDR3 protein is CASSYSRADEAFF. As DNA, the CDR3 is TGTGCCAGCAGTTACAGCAGGGCGGATGAAGCTTTCTTT.